The clone carrying this T cell receptor beta chain has just a few counts. The sample comes from a study of blood T cells in healthy people across ages. Together with a sample-barcoded 5' primer, a J-beta primer mix was included in a second PCR lasting about 7 to 11 cycles. TCRdb recomputed calls from the 5' RACE reads with MiXCR, one row per CDR3 protein. The sample includes around 1.5 million distinct CDR3 sequences, about 31% of them seen just once. This CDR3 is built from 14 residues. The chain recombines TRBV21-1 with TRBJ1-5. TRBV21-1 represents a pseudogene. Sequencing was done on a sample of blood. The sequence derives from a woman in her 30s in good health. The CDR3 region is CASSKAGGNQPQHF. In nucleotides, the CDR3 is TGTGCCAGCAGCAAAGCTGGCGGCAATCAGCCCCAGCATTTT.